This is a list of T cell receptor beta chains from one sample in a study of beta chain features in type 1 diabetes. Some clones are missing from TCRdb's copy, which holds only in-frame ones; the method was immunoSEQ multiplex PCR. Here the sample spans about 110,000 clones, less than 40% being singletons. Sequencing was carried out using stem cell memory CD4+ T cells from blood. The source is a woman between 18 and 29 years old in good health. Each CDR3 is given with its conserved first and last residue. The D gene is left open where the match is weak. Clone sizes are given selectively: once, few, many, or a class where the clone is expanded.

j_gene: TRBJ1-5; v_gene: TRBV7-2; d_gene: NA; abundance: NA; CDR3aa: CASSLGQINQPQHF; CDR3nt: TGTGCCAGCAGCTTAGGGCAGATCAATCAGCCCCAGCATTTT
j_gene: TRBJ2-1; v_gene: TRBV5-1; d_gene: TRBD1; abundance: NA; CDR3aa: CASSPGQGTEQFF; CDR3nt: TGCGCCAGCAGCCCGGGACAGGGGACTGAGCAGTTCTTC
j_gene: TRBJ2-2; v_gene: TRBV30; d_gene: TRBD1; abundance: NA; CDR3aa: CAWTFFGDRDRTGELFF; CDR3nt: TGTGCCTGGACCTTTTTCGGGGACAGGGATCGTACCGGGGAGCTGTTTTTT
j_gene: TRBJ2-1; v_gene: TRBV5-1; d_gene: TRBD1; abundance: NA; CDR3aa: CASSLGGSYNEQFF; CDR3nt: TGCGCCAGCAGCTTAGGGGGCAGTTACAATGAGCAGTTCTTC
j_gene: TRBJ2-5; v_gene: TRBV2; d_gene: NA; abundance: few; CDR3aa: CASSEVGRETQYF; CDR3nt: TGTGCCAGCAGTGAGGTGGGGAGAGAGACCCAGTACTTC
j_gene: TRBJ2-7; v_gene: TRBV11-2; d_gene: TRBD2; abundance: NA; CDR3aa: CASSHGTSGRYEQYF; CDR3nt: TGTGCCAGCAGCCATGGGACTAGCGGGAGATACGAGCAGTACTTC
j_gene: TRBJ1-2; v_gene: TRBV5-6; d_gene: TRBD1; abundance: NA; CDR3aa: CASIGPGQEADGYTF; CDR3nt: TGTGCCAGCATCGGACCGGGACAGGAGGCGGATGGCTACACCTTC
j_gene: TRBJ1-2; v_gene: TRBV28; d_gene: TRBD1; abundance: NA; CDR3aa: CASSLRDRVRYGYTF; CDR3nt: TGTGCCAGCAGTTTAAGAGACAGGGTTAGGTATGGCTACACCTTC
j_gene: TRBJ1-2; v_gene: TRBV11-2; d_gene: NA; abundance: once; CDR3aa: CASSLVSGRSYTF; CDR3nt: TGTGCCAGCAGCTTAGTTTCAGGTCGAAGCTACACCTTC
j_gene: TRBJ2-5; v_gene: TRBV5-1; d_gene: NA; abundance: NA; CDR3aa: CASSLALQETQYF; CDR3nt: TGCGCCAGCAGCTTGGCTCTCCAAGAGACCCAGTACTTC
j_gene: TRBJ2-2; v_gene: TRBV5-6; d_gene: NA; abundance: NA; CDR3aa: CASSLGGPNFHTGELFF; CDR3nt: TGTGCCAGCAGCTTGGGGGGGCCTAATTTTCACACCGGGGAGCTGTTTTTT
j_gene: TRBJ2-2; v_gene: TRBV9; d_gene: TRBD2; abundance: NA; CDR3aa: CASSARTSGNTGELFF; CDR3nt: TGTGCCAGCAGCGCCCGGACTAGCGGGAACACCGGGGAGCTGTTTTTT
j_gene: TRBJ2-3; v_gene: TRBV7-2; d_gene: NA; abundance: NA; CDR3aa: CASGPGLRFTDTQYF; CDR3nt: TGTGCCAGCGGGCCGGGACTCCGGTTTACAGATACGCAGTATTTT
j_gene: TRBJ2-7; v_gene: TRBV5-4; d_gene: TRBD2; abundance: few; CDR3aa: CASSSGSLAANYEQYF; CDR3nt: TGTGCCAGCAGCTCCGGGAGCCTAGCGGCCAACTACGAGCAGTACTTC
j_gene: TRBJ2-3; v_gene: TRBV19; d_gene: TRBD2; abundance: NA; CDR3aa: CASNPGGYTDTQYF; CDR3nt: TGTGCCAGTAACCCGGGAGGGTACACAGATACGCAGTATTTT
j_gene: TRBJ2-5; v_gene: TRBV5-1; d_gene: TRBD2; abundance: NA; CDR3aa: CASSLGLAGGPGETQYF; CDR3nt: TGCGCCAGCAGCTTGGGACTAGCGGGAGGGCCTGGGGAGACCCAGTACTTC
j_gene: TRBJ2-1; v_gene: TRBV15; d_gene: TRBD2; abundance: NA; CDR3aa: CATSLATTSGREGEQFF; CDR3nt: TGTGCCACCAGCCTCGCAACCACTAGCGGGAGGGAGGGTGAGCAGTTCTTC
j_gene: TRBJ2-7; v_gene: TRBV28; d_gene: TRBD2; abundance: NA; CDR3aa: CASSPGLAARSYEQYF; CDR3nt: TGTGCCAGCAGTCCCGGACTAGCGGCCCGCTCCTACGAGCAGTACTTC
j_gene: TRBJ2-7; v_gene: TRBV5-4; d_gene: NA; abundance: NA; CDR3aa: CASSFKVVDSEQYF; CDR3nt: TGTGCCAGCAGTTTTAAAGTCGTAGACTCCGAGCAGTACTTC
j_gene: TRBJ2-3; v_gene: TRBV7-2; d_gene: TRBD2; abundance: NA; CDR3aa: CASSAGLAGVADTQYF; CDR3nt: TGTGCCAGCAGCGCGGGACTAGCGGGAGTGGCAGATACGCAGTATTTT
j_gene: TRBJ2-7; v_gene: TRBV7-2; d_gene: TRBD1; abundance: NA; CDR3aa: CASSSQRDRGNEQYF; CDR3nt: TGTGCCAGCAGCTCCCAAAGGGACAGGGGGAACGAGCAGTACTTC
j_gene: TRBJ2-7; v_gene: TRBV14; d_gene: TRBD2; abundance: NA; CDR3aa: CASSQVFPSGSGYEQYF; CDR3nt: TGTGCCAGCAGCCAAGTGTTTCCTAGCGGGAGTGGCTACGAGCAGTACTTC
j_gene: TRBJ2-3; v_gene: TRBV6-4; d_gene: NA; abundance: once; CDR3aa: CASSDSRGDTQYF; CDR3nt: TGTGCCAGCAGTGACTCAAGGGGGGATACGCAGTATTTT
j_gene: TRBJ2-1; v_gene: TRBV30; d_gene: TRBD2; abundance: NA; CDR3aa: CAWSRGGSGNEQFF; CDR3nt: TGTGCCTGGAGTCGGGGCGGGAGTGGGAATGAGCAGTTCTTC
j_gene: TRBJ2-3; v_gene: TRBV7-9; d_gene: TRBD2; abundance: NA; CDR3aa: CASSLAGSTDTQYF; CDR3nt: TGTGCCAGCAGTCTAGCGGGAAGCACAGATACGCAGTATTTT
j_gene: TRBJ2-1; v_gene: TRBV9; d_gene: NA; abundance: NA; CDR3aa: CASSVVGSGYNEQFF; CDR3nt: TGTGCCAGCAGCGTAGTCGGATCGGGTTACAATGAGCAGTTCTTC
j_gene: TRBJ1-2; v_gene: TRBV7-9; d_gene: TRBD1; abundance: few; CDR3aa: CASSRARTGERILYGYTF; CDR3nt: TGTGCCAGCAGCCGTGCCCGGACAGGGGAACGCATTCTTTATGGCTACACCTTC
j_gene: TRBJ2-7; v_gene: TRBV6-5; d_gene: NA; abundance: NA; CDR3aa: CASSYSGAPSSYEQYF; CDR3nt: TGTGCCAGCAGTTACTCGGGGGCCCCCAGCTCCTACGAGCAGTACTTC
j_gene: TRBJ1-2; v_gene: TRBV10-3; d_gene: TRBD1; abundance: few; CDR3aa: CAISDPDTPGGYGYTF; CDR3nt: TGTGCCATCAGTGACCCAGACACGCCAGGGGGTTATGGCTACACCTTC
j_gene: TRBJ1-1; v_gene: TRBV13; d_gene: TRBD1; abundance: NA; CDR3aa: CASSLGQGAPATEAFF; CDR3nt: TGTGCCAGCAGCCTCGGACAGGGGGCCCCTGCCACTGAAGCTTTCTTT
j_gene: TRBJ2-2; v_gene: TRBV5-1; d_gene: NA; abundance: NA; CDR3aa: CASSFRRGGGELFF; CDR3nt: TGCGCCAGCAGCTTTAGGCGCGGAGGCGGGGAGCTGTTTTTT
j_gene: TRBJ2-1; v_gene: TRBV27; d_gene: TRBD2; abundance: once; CDR3aa: CASSYARASGAYNEQFF; CDR3nt: TGTGCCAGCAGTTATGCCCGCGCTAGCGGAGCCTACAATGAGCAGTTCTTC
j_gene: TRBJ2-7; v_gene: TRBV7-3; d_gene: TRBD1; abundance: many; CDR3aa: CASSLGQGTEQYF; CDR3nt: TGTGCCAGCAGCTTGGGACAGGGGACCGAGCAGTACTTC
j_gene: TRBJ2-7; v_gene: TRBV30; d_gene: NA; abundance: NA; CDR3aa: CAWSSGLSSVFSYEQYF; CDR3nt: TGTGCCTGGAGTTCTGGACTCTCATCTGTCTTTTCCTACGAGCAGTACTTC
j_gene: TRBJ1-5; v_gene: TRBV30; d_gene: NA; abundance: many; CDR3aa: CAWSRAGMVQPQHF; CDR3nt: TGTGCCTGGAGTAGGGCAGGGATGGTTCAGCCCCAGCATTTT
j_gene: TRBJ1-5; v_gene: TRBV19; d_gene: NA; abundance: NA; CDR3aa: CASSIDLGGKQHF; CDR3nt: TGTGCCAGTAGTATAGATTTGGGGGGAAAGCAGCATTTT
j_gene: TRBJ2-1; v_gene: TRBV29-1; d_gene: NA; abundance: few; CDR3aa: CSARVPIYNEQFF; CDR3nt: TGCAGCGCCAGGGTTCCCATCTACAATGAGCAGTTCTTC
j_gene: TRBJ2-7; v_gene: TRBV28; d_gene: TRBD1; abundance: NA; CDR3aa: CASRPRDRANYEQYF; CDR3nt: TGTGCCAGCAGACCCAGGGACAGGGCCAACTACGAGCAGTACTTC
j_gene: TRBJ2-2; v_gene: TRBV29-1; d_gene: NA; abundance: once; CDR3aa: CSVDAGWPPGELFF; CDR3nt: TGCAGCGTTGACGCGGGGTGGCCCCCCGGGGAGCTGTTTTTT
j_gene: TRBJ1-5; v_gene: TRBV28; d_gene: NA; abundance: few; CDR3aa: CASSPPLYSRRNQPQHF; CDR3nt: TGTGCCAGCAGCCCACCCCTGTACAGCCGACGCAATCAGCCCCAGCATTTT
j_gene: TRBJ2-2; v_gene: TRBV7-9; d_gene: TRBD2; abundance: few; CDR3aa: CASSVGSGRSSGELFF; CDR3nt: TGTGCCAGCAGCGTTGGTAGCGGGAGAAGCAGCGGGGAGCTGTTTTTT
j_gene: TRBJ2-7; v_gene: TRBV27; d_gene: NA; abundance: few; CDR3aa: CASSLSGALFREQYF; CDR3nt: TGTGCCAGCAGTTTAAGTGGGGCCCTTTTCAGAGAGCAGTACTTC
j_gene: TRBJ1-1; v_gene: TRBV30; d_gene: NA; abundance: NA; CDR3aa: CAWTGETATEAFF; CDR3nt: TGTGCCTGGACTGGGGAGACGGCCACTGAAGCTTTCTTT
j_gene: TRBJ2-1; v_gene: TRBV30; d_gene: TRBD2; abundance: few; CDR3aa: CACGTSGYNEQFF; CDR3nt: TGTGCCTGCGGGACTAGCGGATACAATGAGCAGTTCTTC
j_gene: TRBJ1-1; v_gene: TRBV15; d_gene: NA; abundance: NA; CDR3aa: CATSRASDTEAFF; CDR3nt: TGTGCCACCAGCAGAGCGTCGGACACTGAAGCTTTCTTT
j_gene: TRBJ2-7; v_gene: TRBV6-1; d_gene: NA; abundance: NA; CDR3aa: CASSEANRLKEYF; CDR3nt: TGTGCCAGCAGTGAAGCTAACCGACTGAAGGAGTACTTC
j_gene: TRBJ2-5; v_gene: TRBV6-5; d_gene: NA; abundance: NA; CDR3aa: CASRVGTSGARTQYF; CDR3nt: TGTGCCAGCAGAGTCGGGACATCCGGGGCTCGGACCCAGTACTTC
j_gene: TRBJ2-1; v_gene: TRBV7-9; d_gene: NA; abundance: NA; CDR3aa: CASSLMTDYNEQFF; CDR3nt: TGTGCCAGCAGCCTCATGACAGATTACAATGAGCAGTTCTTC
j_gene: TRBJ1-4; v_gene: TRBV5-1; d_gene: NA; abundance: NA; CDR3aa: CASSLAPSGAEINEKLFF; CDR3nt: TGCGCCAGCAGCTTGGCCCCCTCAGGGGCAGAGATTAATGAAAAACTGTTTTTT
j_gene: TRBJ2-7; v_gene: TRBV28; d_gene: TRBD2; abundance: NA; CDR3aa: CASSSATSGRVDEQYF; CDR3nt: TGTGCCAGCAGTTCCGCGACTAGCGGGAGGGTTGACGAGCAGTACTTC
j_gene: TRBJ2-1; v_gene: TRBV5-1; d_gene: TRBD2; abundance: NA; CDR3aa: CASSLGLAGANEQFF; CDR3nt: TGCGCCAGCAGCTTGGGTCTAGCGGGAGCGAATGAGCAGTTCTTC
j_gene: TRBJ2-1; v_gene: TRBV6-5; d_gene: TRBD2; abundance: NA; CDR3aa: CASRPSGIPYNEQFF; CDR3nt: TGTGCCAGCAGGCCTAGCGGGATCCCGTACAATGAGCAGTTCTTC
j_gene: TRBJ1-1; v_gene: TRBV30; d_gene: NA; abundance: few; CDR3aa: CAWTRGSAEAFF; CDR3nt: TGTGCCTGGACAAGGGGGTCGGCTGAAGCTTTCTTT
j_gene: TRBJ2-1; v_gene: TRBV28; d_gene: NA; abundance: few; CDR3aa: CASSLESEQFF; CDR3nt: TGTGCCAGCAGTTTGGAGAGTGAGCAGTTCTTC